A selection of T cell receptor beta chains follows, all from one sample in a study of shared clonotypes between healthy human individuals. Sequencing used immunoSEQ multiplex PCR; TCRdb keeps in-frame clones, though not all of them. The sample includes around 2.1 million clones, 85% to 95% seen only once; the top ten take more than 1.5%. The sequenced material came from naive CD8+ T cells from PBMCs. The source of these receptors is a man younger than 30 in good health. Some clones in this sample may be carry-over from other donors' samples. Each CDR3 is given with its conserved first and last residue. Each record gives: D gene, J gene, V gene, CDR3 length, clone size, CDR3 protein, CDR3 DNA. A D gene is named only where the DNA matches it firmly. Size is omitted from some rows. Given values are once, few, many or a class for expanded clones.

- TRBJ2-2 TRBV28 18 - CASSLGFVGFRNTGELFF TGTGCCAGCAGTTTAGGTTTCGTCGGGTTCAGAAACACCGGGGAGCTGTTTTTT
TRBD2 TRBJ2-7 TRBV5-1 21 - CASSLGFLDLTVGGSSYEQYF TGCGCCAGCAGCTTGGGGTTCCTGGACCTCACGGTCGGCGGGAGCTCCTACGAGCAGTACTTC
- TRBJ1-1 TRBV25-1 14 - CASSVKGWNTEAFF TGTGCCAGCAGTGTCAAGGGGTGGAACACTGAAGCTTTCTTT
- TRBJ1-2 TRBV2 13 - CASSKGAAGGYTF TGTGCCAGCAGTAAGGGAGCAGCGGGTGGCTACACCTTC
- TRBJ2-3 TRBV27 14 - CASSLGDMADTQYF TGTGCCAGCAGTTTAGGGGACATGGCAGATACGCAGTATTTT
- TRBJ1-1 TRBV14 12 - CASSWYNTEAFF TGTGCCAGCAGCTGGTATAACACTGAAGCTTTCTTT
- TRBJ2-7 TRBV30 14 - CAWSRGGVSYEQYF TGTGCCTGGAGTAGGGGGGGGGTATCCTACGAGCAGTACTTC
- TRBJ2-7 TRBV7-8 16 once CASGRDRAMSSYEQYF TGTGCCAGCGGCCGGGACCGCGCAATGAGCTCCTACGAGCAGTACTTC
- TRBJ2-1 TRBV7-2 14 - CASSFTGYIDEQFF TGTGCCAGCAGCTTTACAGGGTATATCGATGAGCAGTTCTTC
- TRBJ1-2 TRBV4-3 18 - CASSQDQDQVRIDYGYTF TGCGCCAGCAGCCAAGATCAGGACCAAGTTAGGATCGACTATGGCTACACCTTC
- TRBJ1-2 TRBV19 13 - CATRVGANYGYTF TGTGCCACCCGAGTAGGCGCTAACTATGGCTACACCTTC
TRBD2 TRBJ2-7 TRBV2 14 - CASTGTSVPYEQYF TGTGCCAGCACCGGGACTAGCGTTCCCTACGAGCAGTACTTC
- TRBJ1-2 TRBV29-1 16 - CSVEDIQGGYNYGYTF TGCAGCGTTGAAGATATTCAAGGGGGATATAACTATGGCTACACCTTC
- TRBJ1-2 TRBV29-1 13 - CSVLTGDNYGYTF TGCAGCGTTCTAACAGGAGATAACTATGGCTACACCTTC
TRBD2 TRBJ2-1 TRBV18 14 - CASSSGLAGNEQFF TGTGCCAGCTCATCGGGACTAGCGGGCAATGAGCAGTTCTTC
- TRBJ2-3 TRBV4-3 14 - CASSEGLNTDTQYF TGCGCCAGCAGTGAAGGACTTAACACAGATACGCAGTATTTT
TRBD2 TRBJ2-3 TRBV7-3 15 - CASSLLAGFTDTQYF TGTGCCAGCAGCTTACTAGCGGGTTTCACAGATACGCAGTATTTT
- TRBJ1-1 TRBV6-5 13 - CASSPLRGAEAFF TGTGCCAGCAGCCCCCTCAGAGGCGCTGAAGCTTTCTTT
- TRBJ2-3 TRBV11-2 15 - CASSLSVSSTDTQYF TGTGCCAGCAGCTTATCTGTTAGTAGCACAGATACGCAGTATTTT
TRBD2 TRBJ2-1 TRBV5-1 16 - CASSDTSGRALDEQFF TGCGCCAGCAGCGACACTAGCGGGAGGGCCCTGGATGAGCAGTTCTTC
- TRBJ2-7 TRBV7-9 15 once CASSPSAGASYEQYF TGTGCCAGCAGCCCAAGCGCAGGGGCCAGCTACGAGCAGTACTTC
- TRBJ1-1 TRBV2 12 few CATHILNTEAFF TGTGCCACCCACATCCTGAACACTGAAGCTTTCTTT
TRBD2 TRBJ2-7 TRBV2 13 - CASKASGRWEQYF TGTGCCAGCAAGGCTAGCGGGAGGTGGGAGCAGTACTTC
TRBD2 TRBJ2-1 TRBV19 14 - CASSLAGVSGEQFF TGTGCCAGTAGTCTAGCGGGAGTCAGTGGTGAGCAGTTCTTC
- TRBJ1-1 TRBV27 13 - CASSLGLNTEAFF TGTGCCAGCAGTTTAGGCTTAAACACTGAAGCTTTCTTT
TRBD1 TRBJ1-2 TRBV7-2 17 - CASSLRDRGRANYGYTF TGTGCCAGCAGCTTAAGGGACAGGGGAAGGGCTAACTATGGCTACACCTTC
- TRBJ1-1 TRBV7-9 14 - CASSSQDTYTEAFF TGTGCCAGCAGCTCCCAGGACACTTACACTGAAGCTTTCTTT
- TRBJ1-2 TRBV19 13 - CASSIHRDYGYTF TGTGCCAGTAGTATCCACAGGGATTATGGCTACACCTTC
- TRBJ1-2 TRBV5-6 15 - CASSSGQRTLAGYTF TGTGCCAGCAGCTCCGGACAACGGACATTAGCCGGCTACACCTTC
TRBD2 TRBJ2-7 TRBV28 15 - CASSFSREGPYEQYF TGTGCCAGCAGTTTCTCGCGGGAGGGCCCGTACGAGCAGTACTTC
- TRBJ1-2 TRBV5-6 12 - CASSTYRDGYTF TGTGCCAGCAGCACCTACAGGGATGGCTACACCTTC
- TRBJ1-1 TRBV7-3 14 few CASSLIGAGTEAFF TGTGCCAGCAGCTTAATCGGGGCGGGCACTGAAGCTTTCTTT
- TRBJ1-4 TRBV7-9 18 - CASSLSGTDLFRIEKLFF TGTGCCAGCAGCCTATCGGGGACCGACTTATTTCGGATTGAAAAACTGTTTTTT
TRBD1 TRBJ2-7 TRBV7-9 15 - CASSHSDRDGYEQYF TGTGCCAGCAGCCACTCCGACAGGGACGGCTACGAGCAGTACTTC
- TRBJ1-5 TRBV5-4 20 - CASSLLSLCERRAGNQPQHF TGTGCCAGCAGCTTGTTATCGTTATGTGAACGTCGGGCGGGCAATCAGCCCCAGCATTTT
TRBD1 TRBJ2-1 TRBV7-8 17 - CASSLAGQGASYNEQFF TGTGCCAGCAGCTTAGCGGGACAGGGGGCCTCCTACAATGAGCAGTTCTTC
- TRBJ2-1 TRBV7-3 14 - CASSFGQGGSEQFF TGTGCCAGCAGCTTCGGACAGGGAGGGAGTGAGCAGTTCTTC
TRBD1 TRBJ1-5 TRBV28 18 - CASRHIWDRPIANQPQHF TGTGCCAGCAGACATATTTGGGACAGGCCTATAGCAAATCAGCCCCAGCATTTT
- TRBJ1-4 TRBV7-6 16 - CASSSGGEAYNEKLFF TGTGCCAGCAGCTCGGGGGGGGAAGCCTATAATGAAAAACTGTTTTTT
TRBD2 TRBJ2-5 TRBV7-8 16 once CASSLRLAGGGETQYF TGTGCCAGCAGCCTCCGACTAGCGGGAGGGGGGGAGACCCAGTACTTC
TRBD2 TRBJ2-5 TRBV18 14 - CASSPRLAQETQYF TGTGCCAGCTCTCCTAGACTAGCGCAAGAGACCCAGTACTTC
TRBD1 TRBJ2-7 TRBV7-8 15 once CASSVGTARRYEQYF TGTGCCAGCAGCGTTGGGACAGCTCGGCGCTACGAGCAGTACTTC